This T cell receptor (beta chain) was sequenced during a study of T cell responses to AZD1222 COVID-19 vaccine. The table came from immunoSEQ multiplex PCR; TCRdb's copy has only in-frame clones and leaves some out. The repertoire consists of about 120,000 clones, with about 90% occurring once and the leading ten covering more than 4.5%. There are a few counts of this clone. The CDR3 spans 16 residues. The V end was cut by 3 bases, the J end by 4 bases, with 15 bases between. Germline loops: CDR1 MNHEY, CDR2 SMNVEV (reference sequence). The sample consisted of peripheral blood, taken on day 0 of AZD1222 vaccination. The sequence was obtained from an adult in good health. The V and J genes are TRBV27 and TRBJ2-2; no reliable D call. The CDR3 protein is CASSFAKARSTGELFF. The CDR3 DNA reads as TGTGCCAGCAGTTTTGCTAAGGCGAGGAGCACCGGGGAGCTGTTTTTT.